The clone carrying this T cell receptor beta chain has just a few counts. Its specificity is unknown. This specimen comes from a study of cytomegalovirus exposure and HLA in healthy donors. The wider study: Findings of an earlier analysis included roughly 110 million unique TCR beta sequences from 180 million or so T cells.

Whole-study results and caveats: An apparent linkage of common viral pathogens to several of the most significant clusters emerged in a later analysis. Later work found most CMV-associated TCR beta chains apparently HLA-restricted.

In germline, CDR1 is SGHDN, CDR2 FVKESK. The CDR3 contains 14 residues. V shed 1 base and J shed 1 base, with 4 bases lying between them. PCR primers comprised 60 Vbeta and 13 Jbeta primers. Sequencing used immunoSEQ multiplex PCR; TCRdb keeps in-frame clones, though not all of them. In the table there are more than 90,000 clones, just under 70% of which are singletons. Sequencing was carried out using PBMCs. The V call is TRBV14, the J call TRBJ2-2; D is unresolved. The origin of this receptor is a man younger than 40 in good health and CMV-seropositive. The CDR3 loop is CASSQGQNTGELFF. In DNA form, the CDR3 reads TGTGCCAGCAGCCAAGGACAGAACACCGGGGAGCTGTTTTTT.